This T cell receptor beta chain was sequenced for a study of blood T cell repertoires in COVID-19. At the level of the study: Collection of acute and convalescent COVID-19 samples took place in the United States, Italy and Spain.

Cohort assignment relied on participant-reported clinical history. In Cohort 3, a recovered donor had either two negative PCRs, clearance, or symptom resolution. Per the study methods: Estimation of nucleated cell counts relied on the amplification of reference gene primers. Method: immunoSEQ multiplex PCR; TCRdb's copy keeps in-frame clones and lacks some. V, J and clone size were drawn from that table, and D and trimming were deduced from the DNA. The sample records more than 250,000 clones, 80% to 90% being singletons. The V and J ends lost 3 bases and 5 bases, in that order; junction bases with no gene match: 8. From germline, CDR1 is ENHRY and CDR2 SYGVKD. CDR3 length: 15 amino acids.

This chain connects TRBV10-3 to TRBJ1-1; 8 nucleotides line up with TRBD1. The sequence was obtained from a man aged 30-40 years who had recovered from COVID-19. Source material: PBMCs or T cells enriched from blood (not recorded which). The CDR3, as DNA: TGTGCCATCAGTGACAGGGGGCGAGGTGGGACTGAAGCTTTCTTT. Its translation: CAISDRGRGGTEAFF.